Reported below is one T cell receptor beta chain. The antigen it recognizes is unknown. No quality values exist for individual bases; no much larger clone is one base distant. The sequencing machine was an Illumina HiSeq 1500. TCRdb passed the public sequencing reads through fastp at Q25 and MiXCR, retaining productive beta sequences. Rows with a matching CDR3 protein are joined into one entry that keeps the most common DNA and genes. For this sample the table gives about 83,000 distinct CDR3 sequences, of which 45% to 55% were detected only once. Jointly, the top ten make up approximately 93% of the sample. The treatment or condition label here, explained by the study, means: in vitro stimulation with specific CMV peptide epitopes to enrich CMV-specific T cells. From a lookup of the germline V gene, CDR1 and CDR2 are SGDLS and YYNGEE. The CDR3 covers 17 residues, taking in both the cysteine and the phenylalanine. Here the CDR3 DNA is all that survives: 51 bases in frame from base 1. Cut back by 0 bases and 6 bases, the V and J ends lie 20 bases apart.

This sample was included in a study of T cell repertoires in cytomegalovirus infection (dated by TCRdb to between 2019 and 2020). For context, the study as a whole: Peptide stimulations targeted recently identified HLA-C-restricted CMV epitopes, whose presentation resists viral immunomodulation, together with well-studied HLA-B-restricted epitopes. Donor HLA type was relevant to the analysis, because carriage of CMV infection together with the matching HLA type was indicated by public TCR beta signatures.

The paper's findings and limits, for the study overall: Carriers of CMV infection plus the relevant HLA type were discriminated by the cumulative frequency of public TCR beta family members in the study cohort and in an independent roughly 380-donor cohort. The ex vivo response was dominated by HLA-C-restricted CMV-specific TCR beta clonotypes, which also provided the single most frequent clonotype in two of eight donors.

The V and J genes are TRBV9 and TRBJ2-3; TRBD2 is a possible D gene, resting on 7 matching bases. Material: CD8+ T cells from cultured PBMCs, obtained from culture after CMV antigen stimulation. The clonotype originates from a human donor in good health (CMV status not recorded). Some clones in this sample may be carry-over from other donors' samples. The CDR3 reads CASSVEGVGGGVDTQYF. The DNA sequence is TGTGCCAGCAGCGTAGAGGGGGTGGGGGGGGGCGTTGATACGCAGTATTTT.